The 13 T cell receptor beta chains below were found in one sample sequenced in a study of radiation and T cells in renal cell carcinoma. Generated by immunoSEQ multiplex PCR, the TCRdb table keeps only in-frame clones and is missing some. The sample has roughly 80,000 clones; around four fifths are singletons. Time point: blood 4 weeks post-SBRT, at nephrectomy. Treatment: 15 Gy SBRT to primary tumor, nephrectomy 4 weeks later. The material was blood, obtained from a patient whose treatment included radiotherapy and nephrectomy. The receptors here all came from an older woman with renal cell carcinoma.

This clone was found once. The CDR3 region is CASSTGGASYNEQFF. The CDR3 DNA is TGTGCCAGCAGTACAGGGGGCGCATCCTACAATGAGCAGTTCTTC. The rearrangement uses TRBV28 and TRBJ2-1, with 9 bases lining up with TRBD1. The junction had 3 bases not matched to a gene; V was cut back by 5 bases and J by 1 base. Germline CDR1 and CDR2: MDHEN and SYDVKM. This CDR3 spans 15 amino acids. Full variable domain (rest looked up from reference TRBV28 and TRBJ2-1): DVKVTQSSRYLVKRTGEKVFLECVQDMDHENMFWYRQDPGLGLRLIYFSYDVKMKEKGDIPEGYSVSREKKERFSLILESASTNQTSMYLCASSTGGASYNEQFFGPGTRLTVL.

This CDR3 reads CASSFKGDRIYEQYF. CDR3 coding DNA: TGTGCCAGCAGTTTTAAGGGGGACAGAATCTACGAGCAGTACTTC. V usage is TRBV6-5 and J usage is TRBJ2-7; 7 bases align to TRBD1. The CDR3 is made up of 15 amino acids. Germline assignment: CDR1 MNHEY and CDR2 SVGAGI. Trimming at V came to 4 bases and at J to 3 bases, leaving 9 bases not matched to a gene.

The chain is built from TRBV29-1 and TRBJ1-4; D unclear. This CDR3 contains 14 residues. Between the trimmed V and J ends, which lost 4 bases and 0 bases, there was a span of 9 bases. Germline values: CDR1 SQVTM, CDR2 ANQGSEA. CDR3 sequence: CSVARSTTNEKLFF. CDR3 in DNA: TGCAGCGTTGCAAGGTCCACAACTAATGAAAAACTGTTTTTT.

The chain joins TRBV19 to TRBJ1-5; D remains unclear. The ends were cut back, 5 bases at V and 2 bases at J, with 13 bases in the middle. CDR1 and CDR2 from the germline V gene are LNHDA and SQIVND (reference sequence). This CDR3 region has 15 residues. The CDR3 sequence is CASSPRERGNQPQHF. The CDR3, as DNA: TGTGCCAGTAGTCCCCGGGAACGGGGCAATCAGCCCCAGCATTTT. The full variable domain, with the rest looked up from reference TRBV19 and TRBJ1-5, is DGGITQSPKYLFRKEGQNVTLSCEQNLNHDAMYWYRQDPGQGLRLIYYSQIVNDFQKGDIAEGYSVSREKKESFPLTVTSAQKNPTAFYLCASSPRERGNQPQHFGDGTRLSIL.

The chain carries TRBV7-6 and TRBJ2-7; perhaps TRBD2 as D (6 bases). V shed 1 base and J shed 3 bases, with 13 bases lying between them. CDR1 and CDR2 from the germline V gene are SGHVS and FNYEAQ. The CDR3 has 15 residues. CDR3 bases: TGTGCCAGCAGCTTAGGTTCGGGGGACCGCTACGAGCAGTACTTC. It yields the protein CASSLGSGDRYEQYF.

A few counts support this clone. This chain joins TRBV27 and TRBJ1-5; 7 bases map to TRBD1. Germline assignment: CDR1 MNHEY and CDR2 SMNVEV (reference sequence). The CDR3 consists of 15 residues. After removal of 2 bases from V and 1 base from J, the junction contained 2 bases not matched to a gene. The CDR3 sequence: CASSLQGGSNQPQHF. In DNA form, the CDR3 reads TGTGCCAGCAGTTTACAGGGGGGAAGCAATCAGCCCCAGCATTTT.

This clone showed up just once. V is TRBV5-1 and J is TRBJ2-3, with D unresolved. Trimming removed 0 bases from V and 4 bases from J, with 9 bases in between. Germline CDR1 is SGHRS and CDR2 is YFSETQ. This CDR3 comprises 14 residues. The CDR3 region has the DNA TGCGCCAGCAGCTTGGGCCAGACTCCAGATACGCAGTATTTT. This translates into CASSLGQTPDTQYF.

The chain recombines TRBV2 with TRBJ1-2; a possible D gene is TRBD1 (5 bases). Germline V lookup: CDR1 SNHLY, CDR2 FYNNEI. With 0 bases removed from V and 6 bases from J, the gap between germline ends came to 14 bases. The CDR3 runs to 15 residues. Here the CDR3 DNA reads TGTGCCAGCAGTGAAGCCGCAGGGAGGAAGGATGGCTACACCTTC. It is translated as CASSEAAGRKDGYTF.

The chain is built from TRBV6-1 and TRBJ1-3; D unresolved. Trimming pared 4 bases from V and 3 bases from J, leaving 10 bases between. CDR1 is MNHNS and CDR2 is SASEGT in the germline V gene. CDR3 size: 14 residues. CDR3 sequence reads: CASSVGEGGNTIYF. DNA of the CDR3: TGTGCCAGCAGTGTTGGCGAAGGTGGAAACACCATATATTTT.

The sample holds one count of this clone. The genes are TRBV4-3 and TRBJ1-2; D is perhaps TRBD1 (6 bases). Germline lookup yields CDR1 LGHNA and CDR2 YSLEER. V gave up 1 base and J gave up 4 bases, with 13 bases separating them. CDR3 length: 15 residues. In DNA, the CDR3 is TGCGCCAGCAGCCAAGGGACAGCCGAGGGCTATGGCTACACCTTC. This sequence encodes CASSQGTAEGYGYTF.

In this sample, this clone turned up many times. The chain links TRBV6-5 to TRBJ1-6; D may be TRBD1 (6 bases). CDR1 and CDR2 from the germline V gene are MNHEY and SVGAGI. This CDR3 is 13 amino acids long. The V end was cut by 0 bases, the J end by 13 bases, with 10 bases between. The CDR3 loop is CASSYSMGAPLHF. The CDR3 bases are TGTGCCAGCAGTTACTCGATGGGGGCCCCCCTCCACTTT.

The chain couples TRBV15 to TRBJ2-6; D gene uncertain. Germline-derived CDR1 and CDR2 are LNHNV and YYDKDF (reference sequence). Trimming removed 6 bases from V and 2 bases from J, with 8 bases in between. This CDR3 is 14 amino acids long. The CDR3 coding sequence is TGTGCCACCAGTGCCTCGGCTGGGGCCAACGTCCTGACTTTC. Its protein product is CATSASAGANVLTF.

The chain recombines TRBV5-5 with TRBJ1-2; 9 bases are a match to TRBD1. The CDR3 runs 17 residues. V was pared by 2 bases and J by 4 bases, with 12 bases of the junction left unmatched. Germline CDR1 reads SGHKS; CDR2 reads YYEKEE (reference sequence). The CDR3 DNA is TGTGCCAGCAGCTTACAGGAGGACAGGGGCAGACTCTATGGCTACACCTTC. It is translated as CASSLQEDRGRLYGYTF.